These T cell receptor beta chains were read from a single sample in a study of somatic mutations in cytotoxic T cells in rheumatoid arthritis. Profiling relied on immunoSEQ multiplex PCR, and the TCRdb table lists in-frame clones only, not all of them. Of several thousand clones in the sample, 70% to 85% were seen once. Sequences were derived from CD8+ T cells sorted from blood, sampled at a follow-up visit. All receptors derive from a woman between 65 and 79 years old with rheumatoid arthritis. Both conserved end residues are part of each CDR3. The order of the fields is J gene, CDR3 length, D gene, clone size, V gene, CDR3 protein, CDR3 DNA. D genes are given only for firm matches. Clone size is shown for a subset of rows, as once, few, many or a class of expanded clone.

>TRBJ2-7|14|TRBD1|NA|TRBV28
CASSPGDRSYEQYF
TGTGCCAGCAGTCCAGGGGACAGGTCCTACGAGCAGTACTTC
>TRBJ1-5|15|TRBD1|NA|TRBV6-5
CASSLQGAGNQPQHF
TGTGCCAGCAGCCTACAGGGGGCGGGCAATCAGCCCCAGCATTTT
>TRBJ2-1|15|TRBD2|NA|TRBV7-3
CASSLGGSYYNEQFF
TGTGCCAGCAGCTTAGGCGGGAGCTACTACAATGAGCAGTTCTTC
>TRBJ2-7|14|NA|NA|TRBV5-6
CASSPGTSGSEQYF
TGTGCCAGCAGCCCCGGCACCTCAGGGTCCGAGCAGTACTTC
>TRBJ1-6|16|TRBD1|NA|TRBV19
CASSAGQGRNNSPLHF
TGTGCCAGTAGTGCCGGACAGGGAAGGAATAATTCACCCCTCCACTTT
>TRBJ2-1|16|NA|NA|TRBV4-2
CASRQERGDSYNEQFF
TGTGCCAGCAGACAAGAAAGGGGGGACTCCTACAATGAGCAGTTCTTC
>TRBJ1-2|15|TRBD1|NA|TRBV4-1
CASSQVTGLDYGYTF
TGCGCCAGCAGCCAGGTGACAGGGCTTGACTATGGCTACACCTTC
>TRBJ2-5|14|TRBD1|NA|TRBV13
CASSYGTGGAGQYF
TGTGCCAGCAGCTACGGGACAGGGGGCGCGGGGCAGTACTTC
>TRBJ1-2|12|NA|NA|TRBV29-1
CSVDGMDYGYTF
TGCAGCGTTGACGGGATGGACTATGGCTACACCTTC
>TRBJ1-1|16|TRBD1|NA|TRBV19
CASKRTGVSMNTEAFF
TGTGCCAGTAAAAGGACAGGGGTTTCAATGAACACTGAAGCTTTCTTT
>TRBJ1-3|15|NA|NA|TRBV11-2
CASSLARGEGNTIYF
TGTGCCAGCAGCTTAGCACGGGGAGAGGGAAACACCATATATTTT
>TRBJ2-3|14|TRBD2|once|TRBV4-1
CASSQDQTSRAQYF
TGCGCCAGCAGCCAAGACCAGACTAGCCGGGCGCAGTATTTT
>TRBJ1-1|13|NA|NA|TRBV9
CASSERGNDEAFF
TGTGCCAGCAGCGAACGGGGCAATGATGAAGCTTTCTTT
>TRBJ2-7|14|TRBD1|NA|TRBV18
CASCTGTGDYEQYF
TGTGCCAGCTGTACCGGGACAGGGGACTACGAGCAGTACTTC
>TRBJ2-3|15|NA|NA|TRBV28
CASSLLGGGTDTQYF
TGTGCCAGCAGTTTATTGGGGGGCGGCACAGATACGCAGTATTTT
>TRBJ2-7|14|NA|once|TRBV11-1
CASSLDPRVREQYF
TGTGCCAGCAGCTTAGATCCGCGTGTGCGCGAGCAGTACTTC
>TRBJ1-6|15|TRBD1|NA|TRBV28
CASSPDRGYNSPLHF
TGTGCCAGCAGTCCGGACAGGGGTTATAATTCACCCCTCCACTTT
>TRBJ2-5|15|NA|few|TRBV28
CASSLSRRQKETQYF
TGTGCCAGCAGTTTATCCAGGCGACAGAAAGAGACCCAGTACTTC
>TRBJ1-3|11|NA|NA|TRBV9
CASKGGNTIYF
TGTGCCAGCAAAGGAGGAAACACCATATATTTT
>TRBJ2-5|19|TRBD2|NA|TRBV10-1
CASSESLIGLAGERETQYF
TGCGCCAGCAGTGAGTCTCTAATAGGACTAGCGGGAGAGAGAGAGACCCAGTACTTC
>TRBJ2-7|15|NA|once|TRBV4-2
CASRPDLSASYEQYF
TGTGCCAGCAGACCGGACCTGAGCGCCTCCTACGAGCAGTACTTC
>TRBJ1-5|14|NA|NA|TRBV4-1
CASSPGVYNQPQHF
TGCGCCAGCAGCCCGGGTGTCTACAATCAGCCCCAGCATTTT
>TRBJ2-2|15|NA|NA|TRBV11-2
CASSQRGTRTGELFF
TGTGCCAGCAGCCAACGTGGGACGAGGACCGGGGAGCTGTTTTTT
>TRBJ1-1|14|NA|NA|TRBV6-6
CASSTRGENTEAFF
TGTGCCAGCAGCACTCGAGGGGAGAACACTGAAGCTTTCTTT
>TRBJ2-3|13|NA|NA|TRBV29-1
CSACLLGADTQYF
TGCAGCGCGTGCCTTCTGGGGGCAGATACGCAGTATTTT
>TRBJ2-2|20|NA|NA|TRBV7-7
CASSPTRQYLDPTNTGELFF
TGTGCCAGCAGCCCTACTCGACAGTACCTTGACCCAACGAACACCGGGGAGCTGTTTTTT
>TRBJ1-1|13|NA|NA|TRBV19
CASSISGNTEAFF
TGTGCCAGTAGTATATCAGGGAATACTGAAGCTTTCTTT
>TRBJ1-4|14|NA|NA|TRBV7-8
CASSLQGINEKLFF
TGTGCCAGCAGCTTACAGGGGATTAATGAAAAACTGTTTTTT
>TRBJ2-7|15|TRBD2|NA|TRBV6-4
CASSPGTSGPYEQYF
TGTGCCAGCAGTCCCGGGACTAGCGGACCCTACGAGCAGTACTTC
>TRBJ2-2|15|NA|NA|TRBV7-6
CASSHPGGGTGELFF
TGTGCCAGCAGCCATCCAGGAGGTGGCACCGGGGAGCTGTTTTTT
>TRBJ2-5|13|NA|NA|TRBV2
CASSESRSETQYF
TGTGCCAGCAGTGAATCGAGGTCGGAGACCCAGTACTTC
>TRBJ1-5|14|NA|once|TRBV28
CASSFTRDNQPQHF
TGTGCCAGCAGTTTTACAAGGGACAATCAGCCCCAGCATTTT
>TRBJ2-1|12|TRBD1|NA|TRBV5-1
CASRTGKNEQFF
TGCGCCAGCAGGACAGGGAAGAATGAGCAGTTCTTC
>TRBJ2-1|15|NA|NA|TRBV9
CASSAWGADYNEQFF
TGTGCCAGCAGCGCATGGGGGGCGGATTACAATGAGCAGTTCTTC
>TRBJ1-2|14|NA|NA|TRBV5-5
CASSLPTAIYGYTF
TGTGCCAGCAGCCTACCGACAGCCATCTATGGCTACACCTTC
>TRBJ2-1|14|TRBD2|NA|TRBV11-3
CASSVAGARGEQFF
TGTGCCAGCAGCGTAGCGGGAGCCAGGGGTGAGCAGTTCTTC
>TRBJ2-5|14|TRBD2|once|TRBV9
CASSATSGWETQYF
TGTGCCAGCAGCGCGACTAGCGGTTGGGAGACCCAGTACTTC
>TRBJ1-1|15|TRBD1|NA|TRBV7-9
CASSIRQGARTEAFF
TGTGCCAGCAGTATTAGACAGGGGGCGCGTACTGAAGCTTTCTTT
>TRBJ2-1|19|NA|NA|TRBV7-6
CASSLATSVGTPKVNEQFF
TGTGCCAGCAGCTTAGCAACTTCGGTCGGGACCCCGAAGGTGAATGAGCAGTTCTTC
>TRBJ2-3|16|TRBD2|NA|TRBV7-3
CASSSPGGSWTDTQYF
TGTGCCAGCAGCTCTCCAGGCGGGAGCTGGACAGATACGCAGTATTTT
>TRBJ2-1|16|NA|NA|TRBV4-1
CASSQARAGSRNEQFF
TGCGCCAGCAGCCAAGCCCGAGCAGGGTCAAGGAATGAGCAGTTCTTC
>TRBJ1-2|15|TRBD1|NA|TRBV5-6
CASSEGQINYYGYTF
TGTGCCAGCAGCGAGGGACAGATTAATTACTATGGCTACACCTTC
>TRBJ2-3|15|TRBD2|NA|TRBV7-6
CASSLIGGSTDTQYF
TGTGCCAGCAGCTTAATCGGGGGGAGCACAGATACGCAGTATTTT
>TRBJ2-1|13|NA|NA|TRBV5-4
CASSLGPGPGQFF
TGTGCCAGCAGCTTGGGGCCGGGGCCTGGGCAGTTCTTC
>TRBJ2-1|15|TRBD2|NA|TRBV6-5
CASSYGLAAYNEQFF
TGTGCCAGCAGTTACGGACTAGCGGCCTACAATGAGCAGTTCTTC
>TRBJ2-1|12|NA|NA|TRBV9
CASSGGSISQFF
TGTGCCAGCAGCGGAGGTAGTATTTCGCAGTTCTTC
>TRBJ2-1|14|NA|few|TRBV7-9
CASRDRQSYNEQFF
TGTGCCAGCAGGGATCGACAGTCCTACAATGAGCAGTTCTTC
>TRBJ1-4|15|NA|NA|TRBV11-3
CASSERQRGNEKLFF
TGTGCCAGCAGCGAACGACAGAGAGGAAATGAAAAACTGTTTTTT
>TRBJ2-3|18|TRBD2|few|TRBV9
CASSQTPLAGGRTDTQYF
TGTGCCAGCAGCCAGACTCCACTAGCGGGGGGGCGAACAGATACGCAGTATTTT
>TRBJ1-5|14|NA|NA|TRBV2
CASSDFGVHQPQHF
TGTGCCAGCAGTGATTTCGGGGTCCATCAGCCCCAGCATTTT
>TRBJ2-5|15|NA|NA|TRBV9
CASSVVGSPQETQYF
TGTGCCAGCAGCGTAGTGGGTAGCCCCCAAGAGACCCAGTACTTC
>TRBJ2-5|14|TRBD1|once|TRBV11-3
CASSCDRGEETQYF
TGTGCCAGCAGCTGTGACAGGGGTGAAGAGACCCAGTACTTC
>TRBJ2-1|17|NA|NA|TRBV13
CASSLGSTVYSYNEQFF
TGTGCCAGCAGCTTAGGCTCGACAGTTTACTCCTACAATGAGCAGTTCTTC
>TRBJ2-7|15|NA|NA|TRBV7-2
CASSSGASRVHEQYF
TGTGCCAGCAGCTCCGGGGCCTCCAGGGTCCACGAGCAGTACTTC
>TRBJ1-1|15|TRBD1|NA|TRBV7-8
CASSLEAGGYTEAFF
TGTGCCAGCAGCTTAGAGGCAGGGGGCTACACTGAAGCTTTCTTT